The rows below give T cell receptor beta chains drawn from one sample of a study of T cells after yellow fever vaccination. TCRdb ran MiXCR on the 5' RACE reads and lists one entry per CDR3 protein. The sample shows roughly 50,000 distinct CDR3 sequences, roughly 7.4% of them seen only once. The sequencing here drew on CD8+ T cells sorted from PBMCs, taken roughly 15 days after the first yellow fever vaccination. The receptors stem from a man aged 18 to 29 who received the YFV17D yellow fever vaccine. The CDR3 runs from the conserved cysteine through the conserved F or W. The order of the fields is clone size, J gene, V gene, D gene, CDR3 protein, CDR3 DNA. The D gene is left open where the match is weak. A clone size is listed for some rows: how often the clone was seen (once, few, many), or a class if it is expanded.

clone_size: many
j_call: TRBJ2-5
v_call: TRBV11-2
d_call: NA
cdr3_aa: CASSPRALIQYF
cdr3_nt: TGTGCCAGCAGCCCCCGGGCCCTGATCCAGTACTTC

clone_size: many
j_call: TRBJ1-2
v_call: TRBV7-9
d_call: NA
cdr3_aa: CASSPQPDNYGYTF
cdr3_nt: TGTGCCAGCAGCCCCCAACCGGATAACTATGGCTACACCTTC

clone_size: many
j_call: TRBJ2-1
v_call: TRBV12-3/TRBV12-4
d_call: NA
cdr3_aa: CASSFSLNEQFF
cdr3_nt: TGTGCCAGCAGTTTTAGTCTTAATGAGCAGTTCTTC

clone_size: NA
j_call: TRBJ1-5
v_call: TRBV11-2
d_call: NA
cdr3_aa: CASSPESYQPQHF
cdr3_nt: TGTGCCAGCAGCCCAGAGAGCTATCAGCCCCAGCATTTT

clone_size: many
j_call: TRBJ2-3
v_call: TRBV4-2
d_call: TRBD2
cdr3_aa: CASSQEPSGGGSTDTQYF
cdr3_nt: TGTGCCAGCAGCCAAGAACCTAGCGGGGGGGGATCCACAGATACGCAGTATTTT

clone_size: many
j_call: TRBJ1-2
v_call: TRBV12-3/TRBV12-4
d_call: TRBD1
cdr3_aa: CASTDVPGGFSYGYTF
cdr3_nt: TGTGCCAGCACCGACGTCCCAGGGGGCTTCAGCTATGGCTACACCTTC

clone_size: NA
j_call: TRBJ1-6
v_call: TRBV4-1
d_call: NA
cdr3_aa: CASSQGGLVGTLFDSPLHF
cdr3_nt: TGCGCCAGCAGCCAAGGAGGGTTGGTAGGGACGCTTTTCGATTCACCCCTCCACTTT

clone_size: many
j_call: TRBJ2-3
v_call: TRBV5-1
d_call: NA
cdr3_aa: CASSSGLSFTDTQYF
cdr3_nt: TGCGCCAGCAGCTCTGGGTTATCCTTCACAGATACGCAGTATTTT

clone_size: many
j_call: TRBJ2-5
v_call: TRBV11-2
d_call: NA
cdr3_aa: CASSLVELIGETQYF
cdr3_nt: TGTGCCAGCAGCTTAGTGGAGTTAATAGGAGAGACCCAGTACTTC

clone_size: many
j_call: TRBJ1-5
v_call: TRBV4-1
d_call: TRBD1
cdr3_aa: CASSQATGTHQPQHF
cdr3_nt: TGCGCCAGCAGCCAAGCGACAGGGACGCATCAGCCCCAGCATTTT

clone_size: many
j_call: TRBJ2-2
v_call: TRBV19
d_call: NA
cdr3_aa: CASSITQRTGELFF
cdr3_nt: TGTGCCAGTAGTATCACACAACGCACCGGGGAGCTGTTTTTT

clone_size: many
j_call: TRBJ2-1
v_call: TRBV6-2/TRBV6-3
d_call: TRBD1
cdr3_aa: CASSSGTGLNEQFF
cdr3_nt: TGTGCCAGCAGTTCTGGGACAGGGCTCAATGAGCAGTTCTTC

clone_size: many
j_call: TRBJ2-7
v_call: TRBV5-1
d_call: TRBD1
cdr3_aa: CASSLEGADEQYF
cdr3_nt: TGCGCCAGCAGCTTGGAGGGGGCTGACGAGCAGTACTTC

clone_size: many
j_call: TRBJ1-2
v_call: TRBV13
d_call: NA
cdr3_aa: CASSLNRAGGYTF
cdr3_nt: TGTGCCAGCAGCTTAAACAGGGCGGGGGGCTACACCTTC

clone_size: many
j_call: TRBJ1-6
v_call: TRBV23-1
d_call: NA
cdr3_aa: CASSQEAASSYNSPLHF
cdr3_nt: TGCGCCAGCAGTCAAGAGGCAGCCAGCTCCTATAATTCACCCCTCCACTTT

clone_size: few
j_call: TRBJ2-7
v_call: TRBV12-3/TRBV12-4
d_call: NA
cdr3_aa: CASTWGSTYEQYF
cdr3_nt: TGTGCCAGCACCTGGGGCAGTACCTACGAGCAGTACTTC

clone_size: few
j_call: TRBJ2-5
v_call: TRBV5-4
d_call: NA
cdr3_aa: CASEGVGETQYF
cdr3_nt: TGTGCCTCCGAGGGTGTGGGAGAGACCCAGTACTTC

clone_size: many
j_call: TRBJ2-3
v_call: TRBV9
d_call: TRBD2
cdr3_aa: CASSVGLAEISTDTQYF
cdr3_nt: TGTGCCAGCAGCGTGGGGCTAGCGGAGATTAGCACAGATACGCAGTATTTT

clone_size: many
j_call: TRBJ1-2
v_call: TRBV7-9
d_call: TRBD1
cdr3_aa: CASSLVGTENGYTF
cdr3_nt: TGTGCCAGCAGCTTAGTCGGGACAGAGAATGGCTACACCTTC

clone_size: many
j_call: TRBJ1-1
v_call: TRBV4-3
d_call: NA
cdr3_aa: CASSPTGNTEAFF
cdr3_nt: TGCGCCAGCAGCCCGACAGGGAACACTGAAGCTTTCTTT

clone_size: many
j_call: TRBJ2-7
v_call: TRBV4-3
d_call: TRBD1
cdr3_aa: CASSPGQGSYEQYF
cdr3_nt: TGCGCCAGCAGCCCAGGACAGGGGTCCTACGAGCAGTACTTC

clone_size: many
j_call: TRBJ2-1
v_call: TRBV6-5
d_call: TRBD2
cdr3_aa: CASSYLRLAGGVQFF
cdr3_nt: TGTGCCAGCAGTTACCTACGACTAGCGGGGGGGGTACAGTTCTTC

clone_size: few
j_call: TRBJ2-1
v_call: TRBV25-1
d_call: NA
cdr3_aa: CASSIGTPVEQFF
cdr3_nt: TGTGCCAGCAGTATCGGGACACCGGTTGAGCAGTTCTTC

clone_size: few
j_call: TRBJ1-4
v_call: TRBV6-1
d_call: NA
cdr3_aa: CASSKQGGEKLFF
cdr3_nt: TGTGCCAGCAGTAAACAGGGAGGCGAAAAACTGTTTTTT

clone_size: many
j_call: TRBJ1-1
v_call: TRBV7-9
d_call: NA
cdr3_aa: CASSAHPRADTEAFF
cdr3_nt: TGTGCCAGCAGCGCACACCCCAGGGCGGATACTGAAGCTTTCTTT

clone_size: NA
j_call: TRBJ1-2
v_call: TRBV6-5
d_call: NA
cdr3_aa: CASSYTRPTENYGYTF
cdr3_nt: TGTGCCAGCAGTTACACACGCCCGACAGAGAACTATGGCTACACCTTC

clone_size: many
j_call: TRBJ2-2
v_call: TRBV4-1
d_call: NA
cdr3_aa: CASSPEGDGPGELFF
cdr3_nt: TGCGCCAGCAGCCCCGAGGGGGATGGGCCCGGGGAGCTGTTTTTT

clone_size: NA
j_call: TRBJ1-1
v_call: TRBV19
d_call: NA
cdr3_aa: CASSIDLLGGTEAFF
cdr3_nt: TGTGCCAGTAGTATAGATCTATTGGGGGGGACTGAAGCTTTCTTT

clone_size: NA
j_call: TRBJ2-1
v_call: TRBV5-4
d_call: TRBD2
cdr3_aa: CASSPTSGGAYNEQFF
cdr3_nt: TGTGCCAGCAGCCCGACTAGCGGGGGGGCGTACAATGAGCAGTTCTTC

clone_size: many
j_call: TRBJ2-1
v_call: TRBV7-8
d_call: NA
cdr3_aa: CASSLGGGSGNEQFF
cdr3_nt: TGTGCCAGCAGCTTAGGTGGGGGGTCCGGCAATGAGCAGTTCTTC

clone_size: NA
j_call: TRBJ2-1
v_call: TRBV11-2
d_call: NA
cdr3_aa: CASSSSGSIHEQFF
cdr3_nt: TGTGCCAGCAGCAGTTCCGGGAGTATCCATGAGCAGTTCTTC

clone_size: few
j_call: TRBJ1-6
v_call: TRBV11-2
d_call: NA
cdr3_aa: CASSLDHDRLNSPLHF
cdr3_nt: TGTGCCAGCAGCTTAGATCATGACAGATTAAATTCACCCCTCCACTTT

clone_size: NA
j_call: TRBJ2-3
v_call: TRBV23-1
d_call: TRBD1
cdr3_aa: CASSQGPGTGFAGCTQYF
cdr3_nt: TGCGCCAGCAGTCAGGGCCCCGGGACAGGGTTCGCCGGGTGTACGCAGTATTTT

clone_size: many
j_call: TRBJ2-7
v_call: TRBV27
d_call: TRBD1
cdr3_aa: CATGAGTGVLEQYF
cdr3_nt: TGTGCCACCGGAGCCGGGACAGGGGTTCTCGAGCAGTACTTC

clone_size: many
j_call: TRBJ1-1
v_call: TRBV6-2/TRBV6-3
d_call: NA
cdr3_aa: CASSYSGSGQTEAFF
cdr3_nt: TGTGCCAGCAGTTACAGTGGGAGCGGGCAGACTGAAGCTTTCTTT

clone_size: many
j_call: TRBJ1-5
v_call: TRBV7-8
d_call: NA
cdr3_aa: CASSYSGSNQPQHF
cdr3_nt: TGTGCCAGCAGCTACTCGGGTAGCAATCAGCCCCAGCATTTT

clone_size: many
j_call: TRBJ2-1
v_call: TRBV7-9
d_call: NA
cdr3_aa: CASSLEGRRVNEQFF
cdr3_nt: TGTGCCAGCAGCTTAGAAGGTCGAAGGGTGAATGAGCAGTTCTTC

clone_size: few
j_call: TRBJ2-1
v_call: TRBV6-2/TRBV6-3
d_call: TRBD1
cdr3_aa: CASRTNRGSSYNEQFF
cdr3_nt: TGTGCCAGCAGGACGAACAGGGGAAGCTCCTACAATGAGCAGTTCTTC

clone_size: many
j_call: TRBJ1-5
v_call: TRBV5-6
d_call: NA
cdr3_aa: CASSRQGFNQPQHF
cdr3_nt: TGTGCCAGCAGCCGCCAGGGGTTCAATCAGCCCCAGCATTTT

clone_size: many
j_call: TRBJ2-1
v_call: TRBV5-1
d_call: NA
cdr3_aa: CASSLRGYNEQFF
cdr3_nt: TGCGCCAGCAGCTTGCGGGGATACAATGAGCAGTTCTTC

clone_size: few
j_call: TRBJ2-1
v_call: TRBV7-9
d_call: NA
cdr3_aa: CASSPGRGLSYNEQFF
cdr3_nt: TGTGCCAGCAGCCCCGGACGCGGACTCTCCTACAATGAGCAGTTCTTC

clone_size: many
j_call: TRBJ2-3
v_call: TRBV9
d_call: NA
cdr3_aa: CASSAFSGADTQYF
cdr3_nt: TGTGCCAGCAGCGCTTTTTCGGGGGCGGATACGCAGTATTTT

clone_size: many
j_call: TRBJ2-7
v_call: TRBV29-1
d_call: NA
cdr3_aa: CSVEEGLSYEQYF
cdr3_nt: TGCAGCGTTGAAGAGGGACTTTCCTACGAGCAGTACTTC

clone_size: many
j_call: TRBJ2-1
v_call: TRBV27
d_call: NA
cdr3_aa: CASRSGTSSYNEQFF
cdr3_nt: TGTGCCAGCAGATCAGGGACGAGCTCCTACAATGAGCAGTTCTTC

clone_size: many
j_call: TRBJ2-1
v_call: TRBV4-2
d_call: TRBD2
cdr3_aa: CASSYGGAGEQFF
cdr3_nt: TGTGCCAGCAGCTACGGGGGGGCGGGGGAGCAGTTCTTC

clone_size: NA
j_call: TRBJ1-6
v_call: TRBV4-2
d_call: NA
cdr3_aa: CASSQQTGGGYAYNSPLHF
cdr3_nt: TGTGCCAGCAGCCAACAAACTGGGGGAGGGTACGCCTATAATTCACCCCTCCACTTT

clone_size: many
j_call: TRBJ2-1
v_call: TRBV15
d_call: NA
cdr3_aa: CATSRGYNEQFF
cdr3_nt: TGTGCCACCAGCAGAGGCTACAATGAGCAGTTCTTC

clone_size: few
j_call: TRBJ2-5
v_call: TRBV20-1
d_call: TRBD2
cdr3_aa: CSAERTSGVETQYF
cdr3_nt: TGCAGTGCTGAAAGGACTAGCGGGGTTGAGACCCAGTACTTC